This passage covers 29 T cell receptor beta chains from one sample sequenced in a study of human T cells and chemical hapten exposure. In TCRdb, the RACE reads were re-called with MiXCR into one record per CDR3 protein. Among tens of thousands of distinct CDR3 sequences, 9.5% to 10% were seen once, and the ten largest hold more than 13%. The time point denotes: patch test 2, 6 weeks after DPC sensitization. Treatment reported: therapeutic diphenylcyclopropenone sensitization with weekly scalp DPC. It was from unfractionated whole blood that total RNA was extracted. Sample: whole blood, taken in connection with sensitization to the hapten diphenylcyclopropenone (DPC). These receptors all come from a woman aged 25 to 45 with alopecia areata. Some clones in this sample may be carry-over from other donors' samples.

As for this clonotype: One base away lies a much larger clone, so this may be a sequencing read error. The chain recombines TRBV18 with TRBJ2-7; the D gene is possibly TRBD1 (6 bases). The CDR3 contains 15 residues. Germline V CDR1 and CDR2: KGHSH, LQKENI. The DNA for the CDR3 is TGTGCCGGCTCACCACCGACAGGCCCCTCCTACGAGCAGTACTTC. Translation gives CAGSPPTGPSYEQYF.

This rearrangement joins TRBV10-3 to TRBJ1-1; 11 bases map to TRBD1. Germline V lookup: CDR1 ENHRY, CDR2 SYGVKD. V was clipped by 6 bases and J by 1 base; unmatched bases: 7. CDR3 length: 16 residues. The DNA of the CDR3 is TGTGCCATCAGCGGGACAGGGGGAGCCTCGAACACTGAAGCTTTCTTT. Residues: CAISGTGGASNTEAFF.

There are many counts of this clonotype. In DNA, the CDR3 is TGTGCCAGCAGCTCACGGGGGGACACTGAAGCTTTCTTT. Its protein is CASSSRGDTEAFF. This chain uses TRBV7-3 with TRBJ1-1, with a weak D call TRBD1 (5 bases). The V gene's germline CDR1 is SGHTA and CDR2 FQGTGA. Trimming shortened V by 4 bases and J by 3 bases, and 9 bases separated the two germline ends. There are 13 residues in the CDR3.

V gene TRBV7-9 combines with J gene TRBJ2-6; no firm D call. The CDR3 is 14 amino acids. The V end was cut by 8 bases, the J end by 2 bases, with 10 bases between. CDR1 is SEHNR and CDR2 is FQNEAQ in the germline V gene (reference sequence). For the CDR3, the DNA is TGTGCCAGCGGGCTGCATGCTGGGGCCAACGTCCTGACTTTC. It translates to CASGLHAGANVLTF. Full variable domain (remainder filled in from reference TRBV7-9 and TRBJ2-6): DTGVSQNPRHKITKRGQNVTFRCDPISEHNRLYWYRQTLGQGPEFLTYFQNEAQLEKSRLLSDRFSAERPKGSFSTLEIQRTEQGDSAMYLCASGLHAGANVLTFGAGSRLTVL.

The genes are TRBV12-3 or TRBV12-4 and TRBJ2-1; D perhaps matches TRBD1 (5 bases). Between the trimmed V and J ends, which lost 3 bases and 3 bases, there was a span of 12 bases. CDR3 size: 15 residues. CDR3 amino acids: CASSFRAGNYNEQFF. CDR3 nucleotide sequence: TGTGCCAGCAGTTTTAGGGCAGGGAACTACAATGAGCAGTTCTTC.

This sequence joins TRBV6-2 or TRBV6-3 and TRBJ1-5; D perhaps matches TRBD1 (6 bases). Germline-derived CDR1 and CDR2 are MNHEY and SVGEGT. With 6 bases removed from V and 5 bases from J, the gap between germline ends came to 23 bases. The CDR3 consists of 17 residues. In DNA form, the CDR3 reads TGTGCCAGCAGCCACGTCCTAGGGGGGACAATGGATCAGCCCCAGCATTTT. It yields the protein CASSHVLGGTMDQPQHF.

This clonotype was seen repeatedly, ten times or more. The chain has TRBV7-3 and TRBJ2-3, with 7 bases identical to TRBD2. Germline CDR1 is SGHTA and CDR2 is FQGTGA. Trimming removed 3 bases from V and 4 bases from J; junction bases left unmatched: 7. The CDR3 sequence is 15 residues long. The CDR3 DNA is TGTGCCAGCAGCTTTCGGGGGGATCCGGCAGATACGCAGTATTTT. This encodes CASSFRGDPADTQYF.

This clonotype was found many times. The rearrangement links TRBV20-1 to TRBJ2-2, with D perhaps matching TRBD2 (6 bases). The CDR3 runs to 15 residues. CDR1 is DFQATT and CDR2 is SNEGSKA in the germline V gene (reference sequence). V was cut by 0 bases and J by 7 bases, with 15 bases left in between. The CDR3 nucleotides read TGCAGTGCTAGAGATGCGGGGCATAATAACGGGGAGCTGTTTTTT. Protein: CSARDAGHNNGELFF.

By share of the sample, this clonotype is medium-sized. The chain has TRBV5-1 and TRBJ2-5; no clear D. The length of the CDR3 is 11 residues. The germline gives CDR1 SGHRS, CDR2 YFSETQ. V gave up 3 bases and J gave up 5 bases, with 5 bases separating them. Here the CDR3 DNA reads TGCGCCAGCAGCTCGGATGAGACCCAGTACTTC. It yields the protein CASSSDETQYF.

V gene TRBV27 combines with J gene TRBJ1-1, with TRBD1 matching over 7 bases. CDR1 is MNHEY and CDR2 is SMNVEV in the germline V gene (reference sequence). J lost 4 bases, V lost 5 bases, and 7 bases had no gene match. The CDR3 loop spans 14 amino acids. The CDR3 DNA sequence: TGTGCCAGCAGTCCCCAGACAGGGCGCACTGAAGCTTTCTTT. Amino acids: CASSPQTGRTEAFF.

This clonotype was seen only a few times. One end of the junction varies from germline; a read error may be responsible. V and J are TRBV29-1 and TRBJ1-1, with D possibly TRBD1 on 6 matching bases. The CDR3 runs 12 residues. Germline loops: CDR1 SQVTM, CDR2 ANQGSEA. The CDR3 nucleotides are TGCAGCGTTAGGTGGGGAGGGGGTGAAGTTTTCTTT. It codes for CSVRWGGGEVFF.

This chain uses TRBV19 with TRBJ2-1, with 8 positions matching TRBD2. The junction had 7 bases not matched to a gene; V was cut back by 1 base and J by 8 bases. Germline assignment: CDR1 LNHDA and CDR2 SQIVND (reference sequence). The CDR3 contains 15 residues. CDR3 in amino acids: CASSIVNGGAYEQFF. Here the CDR3 DNA reads TGTGCCAGTAGTATAGTTAACGGGGGGGCGTATGAGCAGTTCTTC.

This clonotype has just a few counts. CDR3 nucleotide sequence: TGTGCCAGCACCCCTTACGGGACAGATACGCAGTATTTT. Protein product: CASTPYGTDTQYF. The genes are TRBV12-3 or TRBV12-4 and TRBJ2-3; D is ambiguous. V was trimmed by 7 bases and J by 3 bases, leaving 11 bases between them. The CDR3 extends over 13 amino acids.

This clonotype was seen a handful of times. The chain combines TRBV7-9 with TRBJ2-1, with D possibly matching TRBD1 (5 bases). Trimming removed 3 bases at V and 7 bases at J, with 22 bases between. CDR1 and CDR2 (germline): SEHNR, FQNEAQ (reference sequence). The CDR3 runs to 17 residues. The CDR3 region has the DNA TGTGCCAGCAGCTTCTCTTCAGGGCCCGAGAGTTTGAATGAGCAGTTCTTC. Protein sequence: CASSFSSGPESLNEQFF.

This clonotype was counted only a few times. V usage is TRBV5-1 and J usage is TRBJ2-1; TRBD2 might be the D (6 bases). Trimming shortened V by 0 bases and J by 9 bases, and 10 bases separated the two germline ends. Per germline, CDR1 SGHRS and CDR2 YFSETQ. This CDR3 has 13 amino acids. The CDR3 DNA follows: TGCGCCAGCAGCTTGGTTGGGGGGTTTGAGCAGTTCTTC. Protein sequence: CASSLVGGFEQFF.

The V and J genes are TRBV7-2 and TRBJ2-7; D perhaps matches TRBD2 (6 bases). CDR3 length: 15 amino acids. Germline V CDR1 and CDR2: SGHTA, FQGNSA. The ends were cut back, 1 base at V and 2 bases at J, with 12 bases in the middle. The CDR3 protein is CASSLGRREAYEQYF. In DNA form, the CDR3 reads TGTGCCAGCAGCTTAGGTCGCAGGGAGGCCTACGAGCAGTACTTC.

This clonotype was detected ten times or more. This chain joins TRBV19 and TRBJ2-3; the D is unclear. This CDR3 is built from 16 residues. Trimming took off 3 bases at V and 0 bases at J, with 13 bases between the two ends. Germline CDR1 LNHDA, CDR2 SQIVND (reference sequence). The CDR3 DNA sequence: TGTGCCAGTAGTATCCCCGCCTTGGCTAGCACAGATACGCAGTATTTT. Translation gives CASSIPALASTDTQYF.

In its sample, this clonotype was seen many times. A read error may account for a junction end that differs from germline. The chain carries TRBV7-3 and TRBJ1-1; 7 bases map to TRBD1. Germline CDR1 and CDR2: SGHTA and FQGTGA. The CDR3 runs 13 residues. DNA for the CDR3: TGTGCCAGCAGTTTAACTAGACAGGGCGAAGCTTTCTTT. This codes for CASSLTRQGEAFF.

The chain recombines TRBV3-1 with TRBJ2-1; D might be TRBD1 or TRBD2, each matching 5 bases. Deletions cut 4 bases from V and 2 bases from J, with 12 bases between. CDR3 length: 15 residues. The germline V gene encodes CDR1 LGHDT and CDR2 YNNKEL (reference sequence). The chain's CDR3 is CASSPSPGPYNEQFF. The CDR3 coding sequence is TGTGCCAGCAGCCCCAGTCCGGGACCCTACAATGAGCAGTTCTTC.

V usage is TRBV6-1 and J usage is TRBJ1-1; D not resolved. V lost 7 bases and J 0 bases, leaving 12 bases between the germline ends. CDR1 MNHNS and CDR2 SASEGT come from the germline V gene. The CDR3 is 14 residues long. CDR3 region: CASNVGSMNTEAFF. In nucleotides, the CDR3 is TGTGCCAGCAATGTTGGCAGCATGAACACTGAAGCTTTCTTT.

A remark on this clonotype: This sequence may be a read error, since a much larger clone differs from it by one base. The J gene is TRBJ1-2, the V gene TRBV12-3 or TRBV12-4; weak D call: TRBD1 (5 bases). The CDR3 is 14 residues long. V was clipped by 7 bases and J by 4 bases, with 16 bases between them. The CDR3, as DNA: TGTGCCAGCACCCCTTTTTGGGGACGCTATGGCTACACCTTC. Residues: CASTPFWGRYGYTF.

The rearrangement links TRBV12-3 or TRBV12-4 to TRBJ2-3; D is unresolved. V dropped 3 bases and J dropped 6 bases, with 7 bases sitting between them. The CDR3 is 12 amino acids. CDR3 region: CASSFMVDTQYF. The CDR3 DNA sequence: TGTGCCAGCAGTTTTATGGTGGATACGCAGTATTTT.

At least ten counts were recorded for this clonotype. The CDR3 coding sequence is TGTGCCAGCAGTTTATCTGGATCTGGGGCCAACGTCCTGACTTTC. Protein: CASSLSGSGANVLTF. The rearrangement joins TRBV27 to TRBJ2-6; D unresolved. The CDR3 loop spans 15 amino acids. The V gene's germline CDR1 is MNHEY and CDR2 SMNVEV (reference sequence). Deletions cut 0 bases from V and 1 base from J, with 4 bases between.

This clonotype was seen a handful of times. For the CDR3, the DNA is TGTGCCAGCAGTTTTCGCCGGCCAAACCAAGAGACCCAGTACTTC. Translating gives CASSFRRPNQETQYF. This chain joins TRBV12-3 or TRBV12-4 and TRBJ2-5; D is ambiguous. This CDR3 is 15 amino acids long. Trimming took off 3 bases at V and 0 bases at J, with 11 bases between the two ends.

Many counts were recorded for this clonotype. The rearrangement links TRBV11-2 to TRBJ2-7; tentatively, D is TRBD1 (5 bases). Germline lookup yields CDR1 SGHAT and CDR2 FQNNGV. The CDR3 covers 15 residues. The ends were cut back, 5 bases at V and 2 bases at J, with 16 bases in the middle. The chain's CDR3 is CASSLEPGWTYEQYF. The DNA for the CDR3 is TGTGCCAGCAGCCTCGAGCCAGGGTGGACCTACGAGCAGTACTTC.

The gene calls are TRBV7-9 and TRBJ1-6; D is undetermined. The CDR3 spans 13 residues. V shed 2 bases and J shed 14 bases, with 13 bases lying between them. Germline assignment: CDR1 SEHNR and CDR2 FQNEAQ (reference sequence). The CDR3 coding sequence is TGTGCCAGCAGCTTAATCCCTGCACCCACCCTCCACTTT. This sequence encodes CASSLIPAPTLHF.

This clonotype has just a few counts. This chain uses TRBV12-3 or TRBV12-4 with TRBJ2-2, with D tentatively TRBD2 (6 bases). With 5 bases removed from V and 0 bases from J, the gap between germline ends came to 10 bases. This CDR3 has 15 residues. The CDR3 nucleotides are TGTGCCAGCAGTAAACGGGAGTCGAACACCGGGGAGCTGTTTTTT. Its translation: CASSKRESNTGELFF.

This clonotype showed up many times. The V call is TRBV12-3 or TRBV12-4, the J call TRBJ2-5; TRBD1 agrees at 8 bases. This CDR3 has 16 amino acids. With V trimmed by 3 bases and J by 2 bases, 8 bases remained unmatched. The CDR3 DNA is TGTGCCAGCAGTTTCCAAGGACAGGGCTCTCAAGAGACCCAGTACTTC. Its translation is CASSFQGQGSQETQYF.

The chain recombines TRBV29-1 with TRBJ2-2; D unclear. CDR1 is SQVTM, CDR2 ANQGSEA, per germline. V was clipped by 2 bases and J by 2 bases, with 3 bases between them. There are 12 residues in the CDR3. CDR3 nucleotides: TGCAGCGTTGAACAAAACACCGGGGAGCTGTTTTTT. The encoded protein is CSVEQNTGELFF.